The rows below give T cell receptor beta chains drawn from one sample of a study of T-cell memory formation after mild COVID-19. MiXCR, applied by TCRdb to the 5' RACE reads, yields one record per CDR3 protein. The sample shows roughly 180,000 distinct CDR3 sequences, around 20% of them seen only once. The sequencing input was PBMCs or a T cell subset sorted from them (not recorded which). These receptors came from a man aged 18 to 35 who had mild COVID-19 (a few samples of this study predate the infection). Cell type and time point are not known. CDR3s include the opening cysteine and the closing phenylalanine or tryptophan. D genes are given only for firm matches. Clone size is not always given. Where it is, it says once, few, many or a class for expanded clones.

j_gene	d_gene	abundance	v_gene	CDR3nt	CDR3aa
TRBJ1-2	TRBD1	NA	TRBV6-2/TRBV6-3	TGTGCCAGCAGCCGACAGGGAGGCGGCTATGGCTACACCTTC	CASSRQGGGYGYTF
TRBJ2-5	TRBD2	NA	TRBV7-3	TGTGCCAGCAGTACTAGCGGAGAAGAGACCCAGTACTTC	CASSTSGEETQYF
TRBJ2-1	TRBD1	NA	TRBV24-1	TGTGCCACCAGTGATGCCGGGACAGGGGGGTTCAATGAGCAGTTCTTC	CATSDAGTGGFNEQFF
TRBJ2-7	NA	NA	TRBV5-1	TGCGCCAGCAGCCTGAGTGGACCCGGGTACGAGCAGTACTTC	CASSLSGPGYEQYF
TRBJ2-3	NA	few	TRBV5-1	TGCGCCAGCAGCTTGTTAACGCTTTCGGTAGATACGCAGTATTTT	CASSLLTLSVDTQYF
TRBJ2-2	NA	NA	TRBV7-2	TGTGCCAGCAGGGACAGACTGAACACCGGGGAGCTGTTTTTT	CASRDRLNTGELFF
TRBJ2-1	TRBD2	NA	TRBV12-3/TRBV12-4	TGTGCCAGCACCACCGCCCAGCGGGGGCTCCGCTCCTACAATGAGCAGTTCTTC	CASTTAQRGLRSYNEQFF
TRBJ2-4	TRBD2	NA	TRBV4-1	TGCGCCAGCAGCCAACCTACTAGCGGGGGAGCCAAAAACATTCAGTACTTC	CASSQPTSGGAKNIQYF
TRBJ1-1	NA	NA	TRBV2	TGTGCCAGCAGTGAGAGTGGGACTGAAGCTTTCTTT	CASSESGTEAFF
TRBJ2-1	TRBD1	few	TRBV5-1	TGCGCCAGCAGCTGGGGACAGGGAAAGTCCTACAATGAGCAGTTCTTC	CASSWGQGKSYNEQFF
TRBJ2-4	TRBD2	NA	TRBV5-6	TGTGCCAGCAGCTTAGGGACTAGCGGACAGCCTATAGCCAAAAACATTCAGTACTTC	CASSLGTSGQPIAKNIQYF
TRBJ2-2	NA	few	TRBV11-2	TGTGCCAGCAGCCACGCGGCCCAGCGTAGCACCGGGGAGCTGTTTTTT	CASSHAAQRSTGELFF
TRBJ1-4	TRBD1	few	TRBV6-6	TGTGCCAGCAGTTCTCGACAGGGGGGCCGGGAAAAACTGTTTTTT	CASSSRQGGREKLFF
TRBJ2-4	TRBD2	NA	TRBV5-1	TGCGCCAGCAGCTCAGCTAGCGGGGGGGCCTCACTTCAGTACTTC	CASSSASGGASLQYF
TRBJ1-1	NA	many	TRBV7-9	TGTGCCAGCAGCTTAACAGACAAGAACACTGAAGCTTTCTTT	CASSLTDKNTEAFF
TRBJ2-3	TRBD2	NA	TRBV6-2/TRBV6-3	TGTGCCAGCAGACCAATCCGACTAGCGGGGGGCTACAAGACGCAGTATTTT	CASRPIRLAGGYKTQYF
TRBJ1-6	TRBD1	few	TRBV5-1	TGCGCCAGCAGCCAAGGACAGGGAACTTCACCCCTCCACTTT	CASSQGQGTSPLHF
TRBJ2-5	TRBD1	many	TRBV7-9	TGTGCCAGCAGCTTATTAAGGGATCTAGGGGGCGAGACCCAGTACTTC	CASSLLRDLGGETQYF
TRBJ1-5	NA	many	TRBV20-1	TGCAGTGCTAGTCCGATTCACCAGCCCCAGCATTTT	CSASPIHQPQHF
TRBJ1-2	TRBD1	NA	TRBV7-8	TGTGCCAGCAGCTTACGCAGGGGGCCGGGAAATGGCTACACCTTC	CASSLRRGPGNGYTF
TRBJ2-6	TRBD1	NA	TRBV4-1	TGCGCCAGCAGCGAAACCAGGGGGCTAGGGGCCAACGTCCTGACTTTC	CASSETRGLGANVLTF
TRBJ2-7	TRBD1	many	TRBV5-1	TGCGCCAGCAGCTGGACAGGAGCACTACGCTCCTACGAGCAGTACTTC	CASSWTGALRSYEQYF
TRBJ2-5	NA	few	TRBV18	TGTGCCAGCTCACCATACCAGGGGGGGCAAGAGACCCAGTACTTC	CASSPYQGGQETQYF
TRBJ2-3	NA	few	TRBV7-2	TGTGCCAGCAGCTTACGGGGGTGGACAGATACGCAGTATTTT	CASSLRGWTDTQYF
TRBJ1-2	NA	NA	TRBV2	TGTGCCAGCAGTGGACAGACAGTTAACTATGGCTACACCTTC	CASSGQTVNYGYTF
TRBJ2-3	NA	few	TRBV11-2	TGTGCCAGCAGCTTACAAGCTTTGGCAGATACGCAGTATTTT	CASSLQALADTQYF
TRBJ1-1	NA	few	TRBV5-1	TGCGCCAGCAGCTTGCAGACTGAGGCCGAAGCTTTCTTT	CASSLQTEAEAFF
TRBJ2-2	NA	few	TRBV6-5	TGTGCCAGCAGCCCCCCTGGGGTTGGGACCGGGGAGCTGTTTTTT	CASSPPGVGTGELFF
TRBJ2-4	NA	NA	TRBV5-1	TGCGCCAGCAGCTTGGAGGGGGGCGAAGACATTCAGTACTTC	CASSLEGGEDIQYF
TRBJ1-1	NA	few	TRBV5-1	TGCGCCAGCAGCTTGGTCGGGGACGGGAACACTGAAGCTTTCTTT	CASSLVGDGNTEAFF
TRBJ2-7	NA	many	TRBV25-1	TGTGCCAGCAGCGACAGCCTCTACGAGCAGTACTTC	CASSDSLYEQYF
TRBJ2-1	NA	NA	TRBV27	TGTGCCAGCAATGATCCGTACAATGAGCAGTTCTTC	CASNDPYNEQFF
TRBJ1-4	NA	NA	TRBV5-1	TGCGCCAGCAGCTTGGTGGAGGGGGAAAAACTGTTTTTT	CASSLVEGEKLFF
TRBJ2-1	NA	NA	TRBV5-1	TGCGCCAGCAGCTTGGGGGCCCAAGACAATGAGCAGTTCTTC	CASSLGAQDNEQFF
TRBJ2-6	TRBD1	once	TRBV20-1	TGCAGTGCTCGGCGTCCCGGGACAGGGGATGGGGCCAACGTCCTGACTTTC	CSARRPGTGDGANVLTF
TRBJ2-7	TRBD2	NA	TRBV5-1	TGCGCCAGCAGCTTCATAGCGGGGTTGTCCTACGAGCAGTACTTC	CASSFIAGLSYEQYF
TRBJ1-5	NA	NA	TRBV28	TGTGCCAGCAGTTTCAAGGGAACCTCAAAGCCCCAGCATTTT	CASSFKGTSKPQHF
TRBJ2-4	NA	NA	TRBV5-1	TGCGCCAGCAGCTTGGGGAATGAAAACATTCAGTACTTC	CASSLGNENIQYF
TRBJ2-1	NA	few	TRBV5-1	TGCGCCAGCAGCCAAGCAAGGGACAATGAGCAGTTCTTC	CASSQARDNEQFF
TRBJ2-2	TRBD1	few	TRBV19	TGTGCCAGTAGGGCGGACAGGGGGCTCCGGGAGCTGTTTTTT	CASRADRGLRELFF
TRBJ2-2	NA	few	TRBV6-5	TGTGCCAGCAGGCGACTAGCCGGGGAGCTGTTTTTT	CASRRLAGELFF
TRBJ1-4	NA	NA	TRBV6-5	TGTGCCAGCAGAAGACAGAGCCTTGAAAAACTGTTTTTT	CASRRQSLEKLFF
TRBJ2-5	TRBD2	few	TRBV6-2/TRBV6-3	TGTGCCAGCAGTTACTCGGCTAGCGGCCCTGGGGAGACCCAGTACTTC	CASSYSASGPGETQYF
TRBJ1-2	NA	NA	TRBV5-6	TGTGCCAGCAGCTTGCTAAACAGAAACTATGGCTACACCTTC	CASSLLNRNYGYTF
TRBJ1-1	NA	NA	TRBV6-5	TGTGCCAGCAGTTACTCTGCAGTCACTGAAGCTTTCTTT	CASSYSAVTEAFF
TRBJ1-2	TRBD1	NA	TRBV7-2	TGTGCCAGCAGCTTTACAGGGGATGGCTACACCTTC	CASSFTGDGYTF
TRBJ2-7	NA	few	TRBV15	TGTGCCACCAGCAGAGGAGGGACGGCTGTAGGGGAGCAGTACTTC	CATSRGGTAVGEQYF
TRBJ1-1	NA	NA	TRBV7-3	TGTGCCAGCAGCTCTGGGGGGGAACGGTCGGCTGAAGCTTTCTTT	CASSSGGERSAEAFF
TRBJ1-5	NA	few	TRBV12-3/TRBV12-4	TGTGCCAGCACTCTTGACTCTCAGCCCCAGCATTTT	CASTLDSQPQHF
TRBJ1-1	NA	NA	TRBV4-2	TGTGCCAGCAGCCAAGATACGACAGGGAACACTGAAGCTTTCTTT	CASSQDTTGNTEAFF